This T cell receptor (beta chain) was recovered during a study of CD8+CD57+ T cells in acquired aplastic anemia. Turning to the study itself: Around 3.2 ug was the average amount of DNA from sorted CD4+ and CD8+ cells.

Genomic DNA provided the template from which TCR beta VDJ and CDR3 profiles were obtained. TCRdb used MiXCR to reprocess the reads, holding one entry per CDR3 protein. The data show around 200,000 distinct CDR3 sequences, more than 45% seen once. All patients picked for sequencing had shown, by flow cytometry, an expansion of CD8+CD57+ cells. Patients had not yet gotten any therapy when their blood was taken for sampling. Points on this clonotype: The antigen is undetermined.

Study results and caveats: Comparison of patients with controls identified around 31 shared CD8+ CDR3 sequences.

The receptor was derived from a human donor with aplastic anemia. Sequences were obtained from sorted CD4+, CD8+, or CD8+CD57+ T cells (not recorded which) from PBMCs.

CDR3 sequence: CASSFGGFGTEAFF. CDR3 nucleotides: TGTGCCAGCAGTTTCGGGGGATTTGGTACTGAAGCTTTCTTT. The gene calls are TRBV7-8 and TRBJ1-1, with TRBD1 as a possible D gene (5 bases). CDR3 length: 14 residues. Trimming shortened V by 6 bases and J by 5 bases, and 16 bases separated the two germline ends. Germline assignment: CDR1 SGHVS and CDR2 FQNEAQ.